The 27 T cell receptor beta chains below come from one sample, sequenced in a study of T cell responses to AZD1222 COVID-19 vaccine. Some clones are missing from TCRdb's copy, which holds only in-frame ones; the method was immunoSEQ multiplex PCR. This sample has about 56,000 clones, with approximately 83% found just once. The sequencing here drew on peripheral blood, taken on day 0 of AZD1222 vaccination. The receptors stem from an adult in good health.

This chain links TRBV4-1 with TRBJ2-1; 10 nucleotides line up with TRBD2. The V and J ends lost 2 bases and 10 bases, in that order; junction bases with no gene match: 5. The germline gives CDR1 MGHRA, CDR2 YSYEKL. The CDR3 spans 14 residues. The CDR3 protein is CASSQILLAGEQFF. The CDR3 DNA is TGCGCCAGCAGCCAAATACTACTAGCGGGGGAGCAGTTCTTC.

This clone occurred a few times. V is TRBV21-1 and J is TRBJ2-7; no DNA check was done on the table's D call, TRBD1. TRBV21-1 constitutes a pseudogene. The CDR3 spans 13 residues. The DNA of the CDR3 is TGTGCCAGCAGTGTGCAGCAGGGTTCGGAGCAGTACTTC. It translates to CASSVQQGSEQYF.

The V call is TRBV10-2, the J call TRBJ2-7, with D possibly TRBD2 on 5 matching bases. The germline CDR1 and CDR2 sequences are WSHSY and SAAADI. Trimming pared 6 bases from V and 4 bases from J, leaving 13 bases between. The CDR3 has 13 amino acids. DNA of the CDR3: TGCGCCAGCAGGGAGACTAATCGTTACGAGCAGTACTTC. It yields the protein CASRETNRYEQYF.

This clone was detected only a few times. This rearrangement joins TRBV6-2 or TRBV6-3 to TRBJ2-7; D may correspond to TRBD1 or TRBD2 (6 bases each). This CDR3 is built from 15 residues. Germline V gives CDR1 MNHEY, CDR2 SVGEGT. V lost 5 bases and J lost 5, with 19 bases in between. The CDR3 here is CASSPLGGLSDEQYF. CDR3 in DNA: TGTGCCAGCAGTCCCCTCGGGGGCTTATCTGACGAGCAGTACTTC.

V and J are TRBV11-3 and TRBJ1-1; a possible D gene is TRBD1 (5 bases). This CDR3 region has 13 residues. Per germline, CDR1 SGHNT and CDR2 YENEEA. Deletions cut 2 bases from V and 5 bases from J, with 9 bases between. CDR3 loop: CASSLNRLTEAFF. The CDR3 nucleotides read TGTGCCAGCAGCTTAAACAGGTTGACTGAAGCTTTCTTT.

The V call is TRBV6-5, the J call TRBJ2-1; TRBD1 agrees at 8 bases. Germline loops: CDR1 MNHEY, CDR2 SVGAGI. Trimming at V came to 4 bases and at J to 8 bases, leaving 13 bases not matched to a gene. The CDR3 runs 16 residues. The CDR3 loop is CASSSLGQEVSHEQFF. CDR3 coding DNA: TGTGCCAGCAGTTCCCTGGGACAGGAAGTTTCGCATGAGCAGTTCTTC.

The chain carries TRBV5-4 and TRBJ2-3, with 8 bases that match TRBD2. Losses at the gene ends were 0 bases for V and 10 bases for J; bases not matched to a gene: 10. CDR3 length: 15 residues. Germline-derived CDR1 and CDR2 are SGHNT and YYREEE (reference sequence). The DNA for the CDR3 is TGTGCCAGCAGCTTGGGGCGGGGGGCTGTCAGCGCGCAGTATTTT. Translated, it gives CASSLGRGAVSAQYF.

The chain is built from TRBV7-2 and TRBJ2-7; D unclear. The V gene's germline CDR1 is SGHTA and CDR2 FQGNSA. The CDR3 is 14 residues long. With 2 bases removed from V and 5 bases from J, the gap between germline ends came to 13 bases. As DNA, the CDR3 is TGTGCCAGCAGCTTACGTTCGATCCTCCACGAGCAGTACTTC. The encoded protein is CASSLRSILHEQYF.

V usage is TRBV5-1 and J usage is TRBJ2-5, with TRBD2 matching over 7 bases. CDR3 size: 14 residues. Unmatched junction bases numbered 1, after V lost 1 base and J lost 1 base. Germline CDR1 SGHRS, CDR2 YFSETQ. The DNA of the CDR3 is TGCGCCAGCAGCTTGTGGGGGGGCCAAGAGACCCAGTACTTC. Translating gives CASSLWGGQETQYF.

The table lists this clone with a count of one. This chain joins TRBV7-9 and TRBJ1-2; D possibly corresponds to TRBD1 (6 bases). V lost 4 bases, J lost 2 bases, and 14 bases lay in between. The CDR3 contains 15 residues. Germline V gives CDR1 SEHNR, CDR2 FQNEAQ (reference sequence). The CDR3 DNA reads as TGTGCCAGCAGCTCCCCACAGGGACCCAACTATGGCTACACCTTC. It specifies CASSSPQGPNYGYTF.

This chain connects TRBV2 to TRBJ1-5; D possibly corresponds to TRBD1 (5 bases). Germline lookup yields CDR1 SNHLY and CDR2 FYNNEI. The CDR3 totals 15 residues. Trimming removed 8 bases from V and 1 base from J, with 15 bases in between. CDR3 nucleotide sequence: TGTGCCAGCTTTTATTGGGGGAGGAGCAATCAGCCCCAGCATTTT. The encoded protein is CASFYWGRSNQPQHF.

This clone came up a few times. The chain has TRBV30 and TRBJ1-3; perhaps TRBD1 as D (5 bases). The germline V gene encodes CDR1 GTSNPN and CDR2 SVGIG (reference sequence). The CDR3 sequence is 14 residues long. The V end lost 3 bases, the J end lost 4 bases, and 13 bases lay between the germline ends. In DNA, the CDR3 is TGTGCCTGGAGCGCAGGGTCACAGGGAAACACCATATATTTT. Amino acid sequence: CAWSAGSQGNTIYF.

Here the CDR3 reads CASSLVVPGANVLTF. CDR3 DNA sequence: TGTGCCAGCAGCTTGGTAGTCCCCGGGGCCAACGTCCTGACTTTC. The chain uses TRBV5-6 and TRBJ2-6; D is unclear. The CDR3 has 15 amino acids. Between the trimmed V and J ends, which lost 0 bases and 4 bases, there was a span of 8 bases. The germline V gene encodes CDR1 SGHDT and CDR2 YYEEEE.

The chain links TRBV21-1 to TRBJ1-5; the D call of TRBD1 is as the table states it, not checked on the DNA. TRBV21-1 is a pseudogene locus. There are 18 residues in the CDR3. The CDR3 loop reads CASSKDFDSSMGNQPQHF. In nucleotides, the CDR3 is TGTGCCAGCAGCAAAGATTTTGACAGCAGTATGGGGAATCAGCCCCAGCATTTT.

The gene calls are TRBV18 and TRBJ2-2, with a weak D call TRBD2 (5 bases). CDR3 length: 16 residues. Deletions cut 3 bases from V and 3 bases from J, with 14 bases between. Germline V gene sequence: CDR1 KGHSH, CDR2 LQKENI. The CDR3, as DNA: TGTGCCAGCTCACCGGGCCCAGGAGCGGACACCGGGGAGCTGTTTTTT. This translates into CASSPGPGADTGELFF.

The chain carries TRBV21-1 and TRBJ2-2; the listed D gene, TRBD2, was not tested against the DNA. TRBV21-1 is termed a pseudogene. The CDR3 extends over 19 amino acids. The CDR3 DNA reads as TGTGCCAGCACTTTTAAGGGAGCGGGGGGGGCCGTTAGCACCGGGGAGCTGTTTTTT. Protein sequence: CASTFKGAGGAVSTGELFF.

The CDR3: CASSERGQGNYGYTF. CDR3 bases: TGTGCCAGCAGCGAAAGGGGACAGGGGAACTATGGCTACACCTTC. The chain couples TRBV6-1 to TRBJ1-2, with 10 bases identical to TRBD1. The germline V gene has CDR1 MNHNS and CDR2 SASEGT. This CDR3 region has 15 residues. Trimming cost V 6 bases and J 2 bases; bases outside gene matches: 6.

The V call is TRBV5-1, the J call TRBJ2-5; 15 bases line up with TRBD2. J gave up 4 bases and V 0 bases, and 4 bases lay outside the gene matches. The CDR3 totals 17 residues. Germline CDR1 is SGHRS and CDR2 is YFSETQ. CDR3 residues: CASSLAGLAGGGETQYF. DNA of the CDR3: TGCGCCAGCAGCTTGGCGGGACTAGCGGGGGGAGGAGAGACCCAGTACTTC.

This sequence joins TRBV27 and TRBJ2-2; a weak D match, TRBD1 (6 bases). Germline CDR1 is MNHEY and CDR2 is SMNVEV (reference sequence). V was trimmed by 5 bases and J by 4 bases, leaving 14 bases between them. The CDR3 length is 15 residues. This chain's CDR3 is CASSTGYRGTGELFF. The CDR3 DNA reads as TGTGCCAGCAGTACAGGGTATCGCGGCACCGGGGAGCTGTTTTTT.

This clone was observed once. This sequence joins TRBV12-3 or TRBV12-4 and TRBJ1-2; D is possibly TRBD1 (6 bases). The CDR3 is made up of 12 amino acids. The CDR3 DNA sequence: TGTGCTCCTTCTGGGGGCTACTATGGCTACACCTTC. Translated, it gives CAPSGGYYGYTF.

This clone came up once. The chain couples TRBV3-1 (or the pseudogene TRBV3-2) to TRBJ1-4; 10 bases are shared with TRBD1. V lost 4 bases, J lost 5 bases, and 4 bases stayed unmatched. This CDR3 has 15 residues. Germline CDR1 and CDR2: LGHDT and YNNKEL (reference sequence). The CDR3 sequence: CASSLRTGGNEKLFF. The CDR3 coding sequence is TGTGCCAGCAGCCTTAGGACAGGGGGGAATGAAAAACTGTTTTTT.

The V and J genes are TRBV28 and TRBJ1-2; 9 nucleotides match TRBD1. The CDR3 runs 20 residues. The germline V gene has CDR1 MDHEN and CDR2 SYDVKM. With V trimmed by 6 bases and J by 4 bases, 24 bases remained unmatched. This CDR3 reads CASSPGQGRGGQGTRYGYTF. Written as DNA, the CDR3 is TGTGCCAGCAGCCCGGGACAGGGCCGAGGGGGACAGGGTACACGCTATGGCTACACCTTC.

In its sample, this clone was seen a few times. CDR3 DNA: TGTGCCAGCAGTAAAGATGGACGGGGGAACACTGAAGCTTTCTTT. It codes for CASSKDGRGNTEAFF. The chain employs TRBV7-8 and TRBJ1-1; D ambiguous. Deletions cut 6 bases from V and 1 base from J, with 15 bases between. Germline lookup yields CDR1 SGHVS and CDR2 FQNEAQ. This CDR3 spans 15 amino acids.

The chain links TRBV28 to TRBJ2-4, with a tentative D call TRBD2 (5 bases). The V and J ends lost 5 bases and 6 bases respectively, with 14 bases between them. This CDR3 contains 14 residues. Germline V gene data show CDR1 as MDHEN and CDR2 as SYDVKM. CDR3 bases: TGTGCCAGCAGTCCCAGGACGGAGGTAAACATTCAGTACTTC. It translates to CASSPRTEVNIQYF.

This clone was picked up one time. The V call is TRBV29-1, the J call TRBJ1-2, with TRBD1 matching over 8 bases. The ends lost 6 bases at V and 6 bases at J; junction bases unmatched: 12. There are 14 residues in the CDR3. Germline V lookup: CDR1 SQVTM, CDR2 ANQGSEA. The CDR3 coding sequence is TGCAGCGTGAACCGGGACAGGTGGATGGATGGCTACACCTTC. This sequence encodes CSVNRDRWMDGYTF.

This sequence joins TRBV7-9 and TRBJ1-1; D perhaps matches TRBD1 (5 bases). CDR3 length: 14 residues. V was shortened by 5 bases and J by 6 bases, with 16 bases between the two germline ends. The germline V gene has CDR1 SEHNR and CDR2 FQNEAQ (reference sequence). CDR3 loop: CASSPRGGTSEAFF. The CDR3 DNA follows: TGTGCCAGCAGCCCCCGGGGTGGGACCTCTGAAGCTTTCTTT. Supplemented by reference TRBV7-9 and TRBJ1-1, the full variable domain reads DTGVSQNPRHKITKRGQNVTFRCDPISEHNRLYWYRQTLGQGPEFLTYFQNEAQLEKSRLLSDRFSAERPKGSFSTLEIQRTEQGDSAMYLCASSPRGGTSEAFFGQGTRLTVV.

This clone was seen just once. This rearrangement joins TRBV7-8 to TRBJ2-7, with unresolved D. The germline V and J ends were trimmed by 2 bases and 7 bases, with 12 bases remaining between them. CDR3 length equals 13 residues. In germline, CDR1 is SGHVS, CDR2 FQNEAQ. CDR3 amino acids: CASSLFRTEEQYF. The DNA for the CDR3 is TGTGCCAGCAGCTTATTTCGCACAGAAGAGCAGTACTTC. The full variable domain, its missing parts supplied by reference TRBV7-8 and TRBJ2-7, is GAGVSQSPRYKVAKRGQDVALRCDPISGHVSLFWYQQALGQGPEFLTYFQNEAQLDKSGLPSDRFFAERPEGSVSTLKIQRTQQEDSAVYLCASSLFRTEEQYFGPGTRLTVT.